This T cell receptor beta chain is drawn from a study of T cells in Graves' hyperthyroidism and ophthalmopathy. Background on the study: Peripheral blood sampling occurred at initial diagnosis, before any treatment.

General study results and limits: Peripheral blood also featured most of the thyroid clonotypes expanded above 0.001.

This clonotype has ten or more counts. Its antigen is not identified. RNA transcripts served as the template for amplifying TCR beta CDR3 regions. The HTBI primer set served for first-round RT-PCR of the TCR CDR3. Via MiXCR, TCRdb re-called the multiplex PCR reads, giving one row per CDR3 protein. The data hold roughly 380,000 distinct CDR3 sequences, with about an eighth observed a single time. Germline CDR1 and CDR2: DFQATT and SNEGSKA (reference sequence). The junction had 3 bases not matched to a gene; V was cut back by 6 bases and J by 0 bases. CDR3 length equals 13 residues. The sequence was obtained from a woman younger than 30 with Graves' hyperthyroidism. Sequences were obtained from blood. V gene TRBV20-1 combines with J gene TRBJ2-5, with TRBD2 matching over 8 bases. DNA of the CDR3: TGCAGTGCCCTACTAGCGGACCAAGAGACCCAGTACTTC. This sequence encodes CSALLADQETQYF.